This T cell receptor beta chain was recorded in a study of T cells in women clearing cervical HPV infection. Data came from immunoSEQ multiplex PCR; TCRdb stores just in-frame clones and leaves some out. The sample shows over 30,000 clones, and 6% to 8% sits with its ten largest clones. On this clone: The CDR3 end falls 3 residues outside the read, so it is completed with the germline J gene.

In germline, CDR1 is KGHSH, CDR2 LQKENI. V was clipped by 6 bases and J by 1 base; unmatched bases: 4. This CDR3 is 14 amino acids long. J is TRBJ1-1 and V is TRBV18; 8 bases are a match to TRBD1. The origin of this receptor is a woman aged 18 to 75 with a cervical HPV16 infection that either progressed to CIN3+ or cleared (not recorded which). Sequenced: blood buffy coat. CDR3 loop: CASSSDRANTEAFF. The DNA read from the CDR3 is TGTGCCAGCTCTTCGGACAGGGCGAACACTGAA.